The clone carrying this T cell receptor beta chain was seen a few times. The antigen is unknown. TCR beta CDR3 sequences were amplified from RNA transcripts. TCR CDR3 regions were first amplified by RT-PCR with HTBI primers. TCRdb itself ran the multiplex PCR reads through MiXCR, one entry per CDR3 protein. The sample records more than 550,000 distinct CDR3 sequences, less than 45% being singletons. Germline assignment: CDR1 SGDLS and CDR2 YYNGEE. The CDR3 consists of 17 residues. Between the trimmed V and J ends, which lost 1 base and 1 base, there was a span of 15 bases. This sample was taken from a study of T cells in Graves' hyperthyroidism and ophthalmopathy. Points from the study as a whole: Among thyroid clonotypes expanded above 0.001, most also appeared in blood.

The material sequenced was peripheral blood or thyroid tissue (not recorded which). The chain recombines TRBV9 with TRBJ1-3; perhaps TRBD1 as D (5 bases). The sequence was obtained from an adult man with Graves' disease, either hyperthyroidism or ophthalmopathy (not recorded which). This CDR3 reads CASSVSGWMSSGNTIYF. CDR3 DNA: TGTGCCAGCAGCGTATCAGGGTGGATGTCGTCTGGAAACACCATATATTTT.